Listed here are 14 T cell receptor beta chains from one sample, sequenced in a study of CD8+ T cells in alopecia areata. Extraction of RNA preceded its reverse transcription into cDNA, which served as the sequencing template. This table comes from immunoSEQ multiplex PCR, and its TCRdb copy is limited to in-frame clones, with some not included. The profile covers hundreds of thousands of clones, with over 45% appearing a single time and about 0.89% taken by the ten largest. Described treatment: oral pan-JAK inhibitor, 5-10 mg twice daily. This sample comprised CD4+ T cells sorted from blood, obtained at roughly week 53, from a patient treated with tofacitinib. These receptors all come from a human donor with alopecia areata.

This clone has more than one count but fewer than ten. The rearrangement joins TRBV10-3 to TRBJ2-2; D might be TRBD2 (5 bases). Germline CDR1 is ENHRY and CDR2 is SYGVKD. Trimming removed 2 bases from V and 1 base from J, with 5 bases in between. The CDR3 spans 14 residues. In DNA form, the CDR3 reads TGTGCCATCAGTGAGGGACTGAACACCGGGGAGCTGTTTTTT. It yields the protein CAISEGLNTGELFF.

This clone was counted between two and nine times. V is TRBV14 and J is TRBJ2-1; D possibly uses TRBD1 or TRBD2 (5 bases each). This CDR3 has 16 residues. Germline CDR1 reads SGHDN; CDR2 reads FVKESK. V was shortened by 4 bases and J by 4 bases, with 17 bases between the two germline ends. CDR3 amino acids: CASSPQRGVGYNEQFF. The CDR3 nucleotides are TGTGCCAGCAGCCCCCAGAGAGGGGTGGGATACAATGAGCAGTTCTTC.

The genes are TRBV29-1 and TRBJ1-5, with D uncertain. V was clipped by 6 bases and J by 3 bases, with 9 bases between them. CDR1 is SQVTM, CDR2 ANQGSEA, per germline. The CDR3 consists of 12 residues. CDR3 sequence reads: CSVAGINQPQHF. In DNA form, the CDR3 reads TGCAGCGTGGCGGGGATCAATCAGCCCCAGCATTTT.

Concerning this clone itself: Different DNA sequences within this sample yield the same CDR3. The CDR3 spells CASSVEGGNQPQHF. The CDR3 nucleotides read TGTGCCAGCAGCGTAGAAGGAGGCAATCAGCCCCAGCATTTT. This chain links TRBV9 with TRBJ1-5; D ambiguous. This CDR3 contains 14 residues. V lost 0 bases, J lost 2 bases, and 6 bases lay in between. CDR1 is SGDLS and CDR2 is YYNGEE in the germline V gene.

A few counts support this clone. The chain joins TRBV7-9 to TRBJ1-1; 7 bases are shared with TRBD1. The CDR3 has 15 residues. With 5 bases clipped from V and 5 bases from J, the junction kept 11 bases outside the gene matches. Germline V gene sequence: CDR1 SEHNR, CDR2 FQNEAQ (reference sequence). The CDR3 sequence: CASSPRQGFGTEAFF. The CDR3 DNA reads as TGTGCCAGCAGCCCAAGACAGGGTTTCGGGACTGAAGCTTTCTTT. The entire variable domain, with the rest obtained from reference TRBV7-9 and TRBJ1-1, is as follows: DTGVSQNPRHKITKRGQNVTFRCDPISEHNRLYWYRQTLGQGPEFLTYFQNEAQLEKSRLLSDRFSAERPKGSFSTLEIQRTEQGDSAMYLCASSPRQGFGTEAFFGQGTRLTVV.

This chain joins TRBV30 and TRBJ2-1; 8 bases line up with TRBD2. Germline loops: CDR1 GTSNPN, CDR2 SVGIG (reference sequence). Trimming took 0 bases from V and 10 from J; bases not matched to a gene: 8. The CDR3 sequence is 14 residues long. For the CDR3, the DNA is TGTGCCTGGAGTGTTCGGGGGGGGCCCCGAGAGCAGTTCTTC. This sequence encodes CAWSVRGGPREQFF.

In its sample, this clone was seen a few times. The chain has TRBV7-9 and TRBJ2-1; D ambiguous. Germline V gives CDR1 SEHNR, CDR2 FQNEAQ (reference sequence). The CDR3 consists of 12 residues. With 4 bases removed from V and 7 bases from J, the gap between germline ends came to 8 bases. DNA of the CDR3: TGTGCCAGCAGCTCGACTTCGAATGAGCAGTTCTTC. It is translated as CASSSTSNEQFF.

The chain carries TRBV30 and TRBJ1-3; 8 bases map to TRBD1. CDR3 size: 16 residues. Per the germline V gene, CDR1 is GTSNPN and CDR2 is SVGIG (reference sequence). V lost 0 bases and J lost 0; bases outside the gene matches: 4. The CDR3 DNA reads TGTGCCTGGAGTGTCCGACAGGGGAGCTCTGGAAACACCATATATTTT. Its protein product is CAWSVRQGSSGNTIYF.

This clone was seen only a few times. The rearrangement joins TRBV6-1 to TRBJ2-5; D is unclear. This CDR3 is built from 13 residues. V lost 10 bases, J lost 5 bases, and 17 bases lay in between. Germline-derived CDR1 and CDR2 are MNHNS and SASEGT. The CDR3 coding sequence is TGTGCCACGCGAGCACTGGGGAAGGAGACCCAGTACTTC. Its protein product is CATRALGKETQYF.

This clone was detected only a few times. The rearrangement links TRBV11-2 to TRBJ2-1; TRBD1 is a possible D gene (6 bases). V was trimmed by 4 bases and J by 4 bases, leaving 8 bases between them. CDR3 length: 13 residues. Per germline, CDR1 SGHAT and CDR2 FQNNGV. This CDR3 reads CASSSTGYNEQFF. CDR3 DNA sequence: TGTGCCAGCAGCTCTACAGGGTACAATGAGCAGTTCTTC.

The V call is TRBV9, the J call TRBJ1-2; D remains unclear. Trimming took off 2 bases at V and 2 bases at J, with 10 bases between the two ends. CDR1 SGDLS and CDR2 YYNGEE come from the germline V gene. The CDR3 is made up of 14 amino acids. DNA of the CDR3: TGTGCCAGCAGCGTTCAGTCCGGGAACTATGGCTACACCTTC. Amino acid sequence: CASSVQSGNYGYTF.

V and J are TRBV5-1 and TRBJ2-3; weak D call: TRBD1 (5 bases). V was trimmed by 5 bases and J by 2 bases, leaving 9 bases between them. From germline, CDR1 is SGHRS and CDR2 YFSETQ. The CDR3 has 13 residues. The CDR3, as DNA: TGCGCCAGCAGGTCGGACAACACAGATACGCAGTATTTT. Translating it yields CASRSDNTDTQYF.

There are a few counts of this clone. The chain couples TRBV14 to TRBJ2-7; either TRBD1 or TRBD2 may fit D (5 bases each). V was pared by 2 bases and J by 5 bases, with 19 bases between. CDR1 and CDR2 (germline): SGHDN, FVKESK. This CDR3 spans 16 amino acids. The CDR3 loop is CASSQRSNWDADEQYF. CDR3 in DNA: TGTGCCAGCAGCCAAAGGTCAAACTGGGACGCAGACGAGCAGTACTTC.

The chain combines TRBV7-2 with TRBJ2-2, with D unclear. Trimming cost V 1 base and J 0 bases, with 9 bases left between them. The CDR3 contains 16 residues. Germline V CDR1 and CDR2: SGHTA, FQGNSA. CDR3 protein: CASSLVSTSNTGELFF. The CDR3, as DNA: TGTGCCAGCAGCTTAGTATCGACGTCGAACACCGGGGAGCTGTTTTTT.